The 28 T cell receptor beta chains below were found in one sample sequenced in a study of T cells in Graves' hyperthyroidism and ophthalmopathy. It was RNA transcripts that yielded the amplified TCR beta CDR3 regions. Using the HTBI primer set, a first-round RT-PCR was run on the TCR CDR3. TCRdb independently ran MiXCR on the multiplex PCR reads; one entry per CDR3 protein. This sample has over 150,000 distinct CDR3 sequences, with less than 20% found just once. Sequenced material: blood. The receptors were sampled from a woman between 45 and 65 years old with Graves' hyperthyroidism.

The chain has TRBV20-1 and TRBJ1-3; D remains ambiguous. Germline CDR1 reads DFQATT; CDR2 reads SNEGSKA (reference sequence). The CDR3 consists of 12 residues. Trimming stripped 5 bases from V and 0 bases from J, with 5 bases between. CDR3 DNA: TGCAGTGCTCCAGACTCTGGAAACACCATATATTTT. Translating it yields CSAPDSGNTIYF.

This clonotype appeared many times. The rearrangement joins TRBV20-1 to TRBJ1-6; the match to TRBD1 covers 8 bases. Germline assignment: CDR1 DFQATT and CDR2 SNEGSKA (reference sequence). J lost 11 bases, V lost 4 bases, and 7 bases had no gene match. This CDR3 has 13 residues. CDR3 residues: CSANRQGRTPLHF. In nucleotides, the CDR3 is TGCAGTGCTAATCGACAGGGGCGGACACCCCTCCACTTT.

The table lists this clonotype with many counts. V and J are TRBV28 and TRBJ2-7, with a weak D call TRBD2 (6 bases). Per germline, CDR1 MDHEN and CDR2 SYDVKM. The V and J ends lost 9 bases and 7 bases respectively, with 22 bases between them. The CDR3 length is 14 residues. For the CDR3, the DNA is TGTGCCAGTAATAGCGACTGGAGGGTGCGGGAGCAGTACTTC. It yields the protein CASNSDWRVREQYF.

V is TRBV18 and J is TRBJ2-7, with 7 bases identical to TRBD2. The CDR3 length is 16 residues. Germline V gene lookup returns CDR1 KGHSH and CDR2 LQKENI. V shed 4 bases and J 4 bases; nucleotides not matched to a gene: 13. Here the CDR3 DNA reads TGTGCCAGCTCACAGTGGGGCGGGAGACGAACTTACGAGCAGTACTTC. It encodes CASSQWGGRRTYEQYF.

The gene calls are TRBV11-2 and TRBJ2-7; 8 bases are a match to TRBD1. The CDR3 runs 14 residues. The trim removed 5 bases at V and 5 bases at J, leaving 8 bases unmatched. Germline V lookup: CDR1 SGHAT, CDR2 FQNNGV. The CDR3 sequence: CASSPTGGSNEQYF. DNA for the CDR3: TGTGCCAGCAGCCCTACAGGGGGAAGTAACGAGCAGTACTTC.

V and J are TRBV6-4 and TRBJ2-4, with D tentatively TRBD2 (6 bases). Trimming removed 2 bases from V and 2 bases from J, with 7 bases in between. CDR1 MRHNA and CDR2 SNTAGT come from the germline V gene. The CDR3 contains 14 residues. CDR3 sequence: CASSDRGTKNIQYF. The CDR3 nucleotides are TGTGCCAGCAGTGACCGGGGGACCAAAAACATTCAGTACTTC.

This clonotype was counted ten times or more. This chain uses TRBV11-2 with TRBJ2-5, with D hard to call. V dropped 1 base and J dropped 5 bases, with 11 bases sitting between them. Germline CDR1 SGHAT, CDR2 FQNNGV. The CDR3 contains 14 residues. CDR3 residues: CASSLGPNGETQYF. CDR3 DNA: TGTGCCAGCAGCTTAGGGCCCAACGGGGAGACCCAGTACTTC.

Only a few counts were recorded for this clonotype. The chain links TRBV3-1 to TRBJ2-7, with D perhaps matching TRBD2 (6 bases). The CDR3 has 14 residues. Germline CDR1 and CDR2: LGHDT and YNNKEL (reference sequence). V was pared by 3 bases and J by 7 bases, with 16 bases between. The CDR3 loop reads CASSHRTGVGEQYF. The CDR3 DNA follows: TGTGCCAGCAGCCACCGGACGGGAGTTGGGGAGCAGTACTTC.

This clonotype was recorded a few times. This chain joins TRBV29-1 and TRBJ2-1, with TRBD2 identical over 12 bases. CDR3 length equals 16 residues. Germline assignment: CDR1 SQVTM and CDR2 ANQGSEA. The V segment lost 2 bases and the J segment 6 bases; nucleotides outside the gene matches: 8. The CDR3 region has the DNA TGCAGCGTTGAACGCCTAGCGGGAGGGCCAAGCAATGAGCAGTTCTTC. This translates into CSVERLAGGPSNEQFF.

In its sample, this clonotype was seen many times. The V and J genes are TRBV12-3 or TRBV12-4 and TRBJ1-2, with D uncertain. This CDR3 has 14 residues. The V and J ends lost 4 bases and 4 bases respectively, with 13 bases between them. The CDR3, as DNA: TGTGCCAGCAGTTGGATAGGGCGACCCTATGGCTACACCTTC. Protein product: CASSWIGRPYGYTF.

This clonotype was seen a handful of times. This chain uses TRBV15 with TRBJ2-7; D is possibly TRBD2 (6 bases). Germline V gene data show CDR1 as LNHNV and CDR2 as YYDKDF (reference sequence). The V end was cut by 0 bases, the J end by 5 bases, with 8 bases between. CDR3 length: 13 amino acids. CDR3 residues: CATSRDPGDEQYF. CDR3 nucleotide sequence: TGTGCCACCAGCAGAGATCCGGGAGACGAGCAGTACTTC.

In nucleotides, the CDR3 is TGCAGTGCTAGAGATCTCACTGAACCCATTATCAAGCCCCAGCATTTT. Its translation: CSARDLTEPIIKPQHF. The chain has TRBV20-1 and TRBJ1-5; D gene unclear. The CDR3 sequence is 16 residues long. Germline CDR1 DFQATT, CDR2 SNEGSKA (reference sequence). Trimming took 0 bases from V and 8 from J, leaving 20 bases between them.

This clonotype was detected a few times. This CDR3 is CSARLRASYEQYF. The CDR3 nucleotides are TGCAGTGCTAGATTGAGGGCTAGCTACGAGCAGTACTTC. The chain has TRBV20-1 and TRBJ2-7; D might be TRBD2 (5 bases). Trimming cost V 2 bases and J 3 bases, with 11 bases left between them. CDR1 is DFQATT and CDR2 is SNEGSKA in the germline V gene (reference sequence). This CDR3 contains 13 residues.

This clonotype showed up many times. The CDR3 DNA reads as TGTGCCAGCAGCTCGTCTAGCGACGATACGCAGTATTTT. Residues: CASSSSSDDTQYF. J is TRBJ2-3 and V is TRBV28; possible D gene TRBD2, 6 bases. CDR3 length: 13 amino acids. Trimming shortened V by 6 bases and J by 6 bases, and 13 bases separated the two germline ends. Germline lookup yields CDR1 MDHEN and CDR2 SYDVKM.

Details on this clonotype: A much more abundant neighbour one base away suggests this may be a read error. Because the CDR3 is missing its conserved closing phenylalanine or tryptophan, this is likely a read error. This sequence joins TRBV30 and TRBJ2-5; D unresolved. Per germline, CDR1 GTSNPN and CDR2 SVGIG (reference sequence). The CDR3 is 13 amino acids. V gave up 2 bases and J gave up 5 bases, with 12 bases separating them. CDR3 region: CAWSRWTGETQYL. The CDR3 DNA follows: TGTGCCTGGAGTAGGTGGACCGGGGAGACCCAGTACCTC.

In its sample, this clonotype was seen many times. CDR3 coding DNA: TGTGCCACCAGAGGTGAGGGAGGGGGCAATGAGCAGTTCTTC. Translation gives CATRGEGGGNEQFF. The J gene is TRBJ2-1, the V gene TRBV24-1; maybe TRBD2 (7 bases). CDR3 length: 14 amino acids. The V end lost 7 bases, the J end lost 6 bases, and 15 bases lay between the germline ends. CDR1 and CDR2 from the germline V gene are KGHDR and SFDVKD.

The chain combines TRBV20-1 with TRBJ1-2; 8 bases fit TRBD1. Germline CDR1 and CDR2: DFQATT and SNEGSKA (reference sequence). CDR3 size: 17 residues. J was trimmed by 0 bases and V by 0 bases; bases with no gene match: 9. CDR3: CSARDWRQGLTNYGYTF. The CDR3 coding sequence is TGCAGTGCTAGAGATTGGAGACAGGGGCTAACTAACTATGGCTACACCTTC.

The sample holds many counts of this clonotype. Written as DNA, the CDR3 is TGTGCCAGCAGTGGTGACTATTCAGATACGCAGTATTTT. Its translation: CASSGDYSDTQYF. The J gene is TRBJ2-3, the V gene TRBV28; possibly TRBD2 for D (5 bases). Germline loops: CDR1 MDHEN, CDR2 SYDVKM. The V gene lost 5 bases and the J gene lost 4 bases, with 10 bases spanning the gap. The CDR3 is made up of 13 amino acids.

This clonotype occurred many times. CDR3 sequence: CASSLGPGQGHTGELFF. CDR3 DNA sequence: TGTGCCAGCAGCTTAGGCCCGGGACAGGGTCACACCGGGGAGCTGTTTTTT. This chain uses TRBV7-2 with TRBJ2-2, with TRBD1 identical over 9 bases. Per germline, CDR1 SGHTA and CDR2 FQGNSA. The CDR3 extends over 17 amino acids. Trimming at V came to 1 base and at J to 3 bases, leaving 6 bases not matched to a gene. Full variable domain (outside the CDR3, taken from reference TRBV7-2 and TRBJ2-2): GAGVSQSPSNKVTEKGKDVELRCDPISGHTALYWYRQSLGQGLEFLIYFQGNSAPDKSGLPSDRFSAERTGGSVSTLTIQRTQQEDSAVYLCASSLGPGQGHTGELFFGEGSRLTVL.

This clonotype was recorded at least ten times. The chain employs TRBV7-9 and TRBJ2-3; 11 bases are a match to TRBD2. Germline lookup yields CDR1 SEHNR and CDR2 FQNEAQ (reference sequence). This CDR3 region has 19 residues. The V gene end was trimmed by 4 bases and the J gene end by 0 bases; junction bases not matched to a gene: 12. CDR3 nucleotide sequence: TGTGCCAGCAGCTCTAGTCCCGGGACTAGCGGAGCTAGCACAGATACGCAGTATTTT. This encodes CASSSSPGTSGASTDTQYF.

This clonotype was counted at least ten times. V usage is TRBV10-1 and J usage is TRBJ2-2; D not resolved. Germline CDR1 WNHNN, CDR2 SYGVQD (reference sequence). V was clipped by 4 bases and J by 0 bases, with 12 bases between them. This CDR3 is built from 16 residues. The CDR3 sequence: CASSVIRGANTGELFF. CDR3 nucleotides: TGCGCCAGCAGTGTTATTCGTGGGGCGAACACCGGGGAGCTGTTTTTT.

J is TRBJ1-1 and V is TRBV7-9; 8 positions agree with TRBD1. The length of the CDR3 is 15 residues. CDR1 and CDR2 (germline): SEHNR, FQNEAQ (reference sequence). Unmatched junction bases numbered 8, after V lost 1 base and J lost 7 bases. CDR3 region: CASSLGSGGGGEAFF. The DNA of the CDR3 is TGTGCCAGCAGCTTAGGATCAGGGGGCGGAGGTGAAGCTTTCTTT.

This clonotype was seen more than once but under ten times. The chain recombines TRBV24-1 with TRBJ2-1, with D possibly being TRBD2 (5 bases). Germline values: CDR1 KGHDR, CDR2 SFDVKD. V was clipped by 4 bases and J by 8 bases, with 23 bases between them. The CDR3 consists of 17 residues. The CDR3 DNA reads TGTGCCACCAGTGAGAGGCTCAACAAGGGTCGGGATGATGAGCAGTTCTTC. It translates to CATSERLNKGRDDEQFF.

This clonotype appeared many times. J is TRBJ2-5 and V is TRBV6-1; maybe TRBD1 (5 bases). Germline assignment: CDR1 MNHNS and CDR2 SASEGT. This CDR3 contains 15 residues. Trimming removed 5 bases at V and 5 bases at J, with 18 bases between. CDR3 DNA sequence: TGTGCCAGCAGTTTTACCTCTGCAGGGAAGGAGACCCAGTACTTC. Its translation: CASSFTSAGKETQYF.

This chain connects TRBV12-3 or TRBV12-4 to TRBJ1-3; perhaps TRBD1 as D (6 bases). The germline V and J ends were trimmed by 7 bases and 4 bases, with 20 bases remaining between them. The CDR3 loop spans 16 amino acids. The CDR3 DNA is TGTGCCAGCACCCTTAGGAGTGGGACAACAGGAAACACCATATATTTT. This sequence encodes CASTLRSGTTGNTIYF.

This clonotype was recorded a few times. A clone one base away is much larger, so this may be a read error. The chain is built from TRBV11-2 and TRBJ2-1; 8 bases agree with TRBD2. Germline V CDR1 and CDR2: SGHAT, FQNNGV. The CDR3 sequence is 17 residues long. This chain's CDR3 is CASSLVVTSGLYNEQLF. The CDR3 bases are TGTGCCAGCAGCTTAGTCGTAACTAGCGGCCTCTACAATGAGCAGCTCTTC.

This clonotype was counted many times. The rearrangement links TRBV12-3 or TRBV12-4 to TRBJ2-7; D call uncertain. This CDR3 has 11 amino acids. V lost 3 bases and J 5 bases, leaving 5 bases between the germline ends. The CDR3 spells CASSFDHEQYF. The DNA of the CDR3 is TGTGCCAGCAGTTTCGATCACGAGCAGTACTTC.

This clonotype was observed at least ten times. The rearrangement joins TRBV7-3 to TRBJ2-1; 7 bases map to TRBD1. CDR1 is SGHTA, CDR2 FQGTGA, per germline. With V trimmed by 6 bases and J by 1 base, 9 bases remained unmatched. CDR3 length: 16 amino acids. The CDR3 region has the DNA TGTGCCAGCAGTCGACAGGGTCTGTTATCCTACAATGAGCAGTTCTTC. Translated: CASSRQGLLSYNEQFF.